This T cell receptor beta chain was captured by sequencing in a study of persistence of HIV-infected CD4 T cells. Turning to the study itself: Donors were ART-treated; their CMV- and Gag-responding CD4+ T cells were isolated.

Cells were stimulated with overlapping HIV-1 Gag 15-mer peptides. CD40L/CD69 double-negative CD45RO-high memory CD4+ T cells were collected. Adults with HIV-1 started suppressive ART while chronically infected. For at least 4 years, plasma HIV-1 RNA was undetectable (<50 copies/mL). Germline lookup yields CDR1 SGDLS and CDR2 YYNGEE. The V end lost 3 bases, the J end lost 2 bases, and 11 bases lay between the germline ends. The CDR3 runs to 14 residues. Turning to this clone: The antigen remains unidentified.

The libraries were made with immunoSEQ version 4 in survey mode. Here immunoSEQ multiplex PCR was the method, and the copy in TCRdb shows in-frame clones only, minus some. The sample includes more than 30,000 clones, roughly four fifths of them seen just once. The chain couples TRBV9 to TRBJ1-2; D may be TRBD1 (5 bases). The material was CD4+ T cells sorted from PBMCs after roughly 20-hour stimulation, obtained from a patient who received antiretroviral therapy. The receptor was isolated from an adult woman with HIV who was CMV-seropositive. CDR3 protein: CASSGLGRNYGYTF. CDR3 nucleotide sequence: TGTGCCAGCAGCGGATTGGGACGGAACTATGGCTACACCTTC.